A selection of T cell receptor beta chains follows, all from one sample in a study of beta chain features in type 1 diabetes. This table comes from immunoSEQ multiplex PCR, and its TCRdb copy is limited to in-frame clones, with some not included. Of 240,000 or so clones in the sample, approximately 15% were seen once. Sequencing used naive CD4+ T cells from blood. These receptors all come from a man aged 25-40 years with type 1 diabetes. Each CDR3 is given with its conserved first and last residue. Fields, in order: clone size, CDR3 length, V gene, J gene, D gene, CDR3 protein, CDR3 DNA. D genes are given only for firm matches. Clone size is shown for a subset of rows, as once, few, many or a class of expanded clone.

clone size: .; CDR3 length: 14; V gene: TRBV7-8; J gene: TRBJ2-7; D gene: .; CDR3 protein: CASSPTTTIREQYF; CDR3 DNA: TGTGCCAGCAGCCCAACCACGACAATCCGCGAGCAGTACTTC
clone size: few; CDR3 length: 15; V gene: TRBV18; J gene: TRBJ2-7; D gene: TRBD2; CDR3 protein: CASSQTSGGSYEQYF; CDR3 DNA: TGTGCCAGCTCACAGACTAGCGGGGGTTCCTACGAGCAGTACTTC
clone size: few; CDR3 length: 15; V gene: TRBV7-2; J gene: TRBJ1-2; D gene: .; CDR3 protein: CASSSTETIKGGYTF; CDR3 DNA: TGTGCCAGCAGCTCGACAGAAACCATCAAGGGAGGCTACACCTTC
clone size: .; CDR3 length: 13; V gene: TRBV7-8; J gene: TRBJ2-7; D gene: .; CDR3 protein: CASSWTRDYEQYF; CDR3 DNA: TGTGCCAGCAGCTGGACAAGGGACTACGAGCAGTACTTC
clone size: .; CDR3 length: 13; V gene: TRBV5-5; J gene: TRBJ1-1; D gene: TRBD1; CDR3 protein: CASSFTGGGEAFF; CDR3 DNA: TGTGCCAGCAGCTTTACAGGGGGCGGTGAAGCTTTCTTT
clone size: .; CDR3 length: 15; V gene: TRBV6-6; J gene: TRBJ1-3; D gene: .; CDR3 protein: CASRLDIASGNTIYF; CDR3 DNA: TGTGCCAGCAGACTTGACATCGCCTCTGGAAACACCATATATTTT
clone size: many; CDR3 length: 12; V gene: TRBV19; J gene: TRBJ1-1; D gene: TRBD1; CDR3 protein: CASSIRDSEAFF; CDR3 DNA: TGTGCCAGTAGTATCCGGGACAGCGAAGCTTTCTTT
clone size: .; CDR3 length: 16; V gene: TRBV25-1; J gene: TRBJ2-5; D gene: TRBD1; CDR3 protein: CASSVEKTGAGETQYF; CDR3 DNA: TGTGCCAGCAGTGTAGAAAAAACAGGGGCCGGCGAGACCCAGTACTTC
clone size: .; CDR3 length: 16; V gene: TRBV5-1; J gene: TRBJ2-5; D gene: .; CDR3 protein: CASSHSQGTLIETQYF; CDR3 DNA: TGCGCCAGCAGCCATAGCCAGGGGACACTGATAGAGACCCAGTACTTC
clone size: few; CDR3 length: 12; V gene: TRBV5-4; J gene: TRBJ2-7; D gene: .; CDR3 protein: CASSWGVDEQYF; CDR3 DNA: TGTGCCAGCAGCTGGGGGGTGGACGAGCAGTACTTC
clone size: few; CDR3 length: 15; V gene: TRBV28; J gene: TRBJ1-2; D gene: .; CDR3 protein: CASSLPDRPTYGYTF; CDR3 DNA: TGTGCCAGCAGTTTACCGGACAGACCTACCTATGGCTACACCTTC
clone size: .; CDR3 length: 15; V gene: TRBV9; J gene: TRBJ2-2; D gene: TRBD2; CDR3 protein: CASSPIRTSSGELFF; CDR3 DNA: TGTGCCAGCAGCCCGATACGGACTAGTAGCGGGGAGCTGTTTTTT
clone size: many; CDR3 length: 14; V gene: TRBV23-1; J gene: TRBJ1-1; D gene: .; CDR3 protein: CASSQSSGNTEAFF; CDR3 DNA: TGCGCCAGCAGTCAATCGAGTGGGAACACTGAAGCTTTCTTT
clone size: .; CDR3 length: 17; V gene: TRBV4-1; J gene: TRBJ1-5; D gene: .; CDR3 protein: CASSKLFSAGSNQPQHF; CDR3 DNA: TGCGCCAGCAGCAAACTCTTTAGTGCAGGCAGCAATCAGCCCCAGCATTTT
clone size: .; CDR3 length: 18; V gene: TRBV4-2; J gene: TRBJ2-7; D gene: TRBD2; CDR3 protein: CASSQTLAGGNLAYEQYF; CDR3 DNA: TGTGCCAGCAGCCAAACACTAGCGGGAGGTAATTTGGCCTACGAGCAGTACTTC
clone size: few; CDR3 length: 15; V gene: TRBV6-6; J gene: TRBJ2-5; D gene: TRBD2; CDR3 protein: CASRTAAGGKETQYF; CDR3 DNA: TGTGCCAGCAGAACCGCAGCGGGGGGGAAAGAGACCCAGTACTTC
clone size: .; CDR3 length: 14; V gene: TRBV7-9; J gene: TRBJ1-2; D gene: .; CDR3 protein: CASSHGGNNYGYTF; CDR3 DNA: TGTGCCAGCAGCCACGGCGGCAATAACTATGGCTACACCTTC
clone size: few; CDR3 length: 11; V gene: TRBV30; J gene: TRBJ1-1; D gene: TRBD1; CDR3 protein: CAYQGATEAFF; CDR3 DNA: TGTGCCTATCAGGGGGCCACTGAAGCTTTCTTT
clone size: few; CDR3 length: 15; V gene: TRBV6-6; J gene: TRBJ2-7; D gene: TRBD1; CDR3 protein: CASSYGQGSSYEQYF; CDR3 DNA: TGTGCCAGCAGTTACGGACAGGGCAGCTCCTACGAGCAGTACTTC
clone size: few; CDR3 length: 13; V gene: TRBV5-1; J gene: TRBJ2-5; D gene: .; CDR3 protein: CASSLQGGETQYF; CDR3 DNA: TGCGCCAGCAGCTTACAGGGTGGAGAGACCCAGTACTTC
clone size: few; CDR3 length: 15; V gene: TRBV6-6; J gene: TRBJ2-5; D gene: TRBD1; CDR3 protein: CASSPGTGARETQYF; CDR3 DNA: TGTGCCAGCAGTCCCGGGACAGGGGCCAGAGAGACCCAGTACTTC
clone size: .; CDR3 length: 12; V gene: TRBV7-8; J gene: TRBJ1-2; D gene: .; CDR3 protein: CASSPQGRGYTF; CDR3 DNA: TGTGCCAGCAGCCCCCAGGGAAGAGGCTACACCTTC
clone size: few; CDR3 length: 13; V gene: TRBV11-2; J gene: TRBJ2-7; D gene: .; CDR3 protein: CASSLVGVDVQYF; CDR3 DNA: TGTGCCAGCAGCTTAGTTGGAGTCGACGTGCAGTACTTC
clone size: .; CDR3 length: 18; V gene: TRBV4-1; J gene: TRBJ2-1; D gene: TRBD2; CDR3 protein: CASSQEMGTSGSFNEQFF; CDR3 DNA: TGCGCCAGCAGCCAAGAGATGGGAACTAGCGGGAGCTTCAATGAGCAGTTCTTC
clone size: few; CDR3 length: 14; V gene: TRBV15; J gene: TRBJ1-2; D gene: .; CDR3 protein: CATSRPSSPGGYTF; CDR3 DNA: TGTGCCACCAGCAGACCCTCCTCCCCGGGGGGCTACACCTTC
clone size: few; CDR3 length: 14; V gene: TRBV27; J gene: TRBJ1-5; D gene: TRBD1; CDR3 protein: CASRRTGGNQPQHF; CDR3 DNA: TGTGCCAGCAGACGGACAGGGGGCAATCAGCCCCAGCATTTT
clone size: .; CDR3 length: 15; V gene: TRBV5-1; J gene: TRBJ2-1; D gene: TRBD2; CDR3 protein: CASAVDSGAYNEQFF; CDR3 DNA: TGCGCCAGCGCTGTTGATAGCGGGGCTTACAATGAGCAGTTCTTC
clone size: few; CDR3 length: 15; V gene: TRBV5-4; J gene: TRBJ2-5; D gene: TRBD2; CDR3 protein: CASSLTSGGGETQYF; CDR3 DNA: TGTGCCAGCAGCTTGACTAGCGGGGGGGGAGAGACCCAGTACTTC
clone size: .; CDR3 length: 11; V gene: TRBV30; J gene: TRBJ2-3; D gene: .; CDR3 protein: CAWSTKNTQYF; CDR3 DNA: TGTGCCTGGAGTACAAAAAATACGCAGTATTTT
clone size: .; CDR3 length: 14; V gene: TRBV5-6; J gene: TRBJ1-1; D gene: TRBD1; CDR3 protein: CASSAGPGGTEAFF; CDR3 DNA: TGTGCCAGCAGCGCGGGACCAGGGGGCACTGAAGCTTTCTTT
clone size: few; CDR3 length: 13; V gene: TRBV7-9; J gene: TRBJ1-5; D gene: .; CDR3 protein: CASSQTGGQPQHF; CDR3 DNA: TGTGCCAGCAGCCAAACGGGGGGTCAGCCCCAGCATTTT
clone size: .; CDR3 length: 14; V gene: TRBV30; J gene: TRBJ1-5; D gene: .; CDR3 protein: CAWSPESVTQPQHF; CDR3 DNA: TGTGCCTGGAGTCCCGAATCAGTCACTCAGCCCCAGCATTTT
clone size: .; CDR3 length: 13; V gene: TRBV4-1; J gene: TRBJ2-7; D gene: .; CDR3 protein: CASSQGGVYEQYF; CDR3 DNA: TGCGCCAGCAGCCAAGGGGGGGTTTACGAGCAGTACTTC
clone size: .; CDR3 length: 15; V gene: TRBV6-1; J gene: TRBJ1-2; D gene: .; CDR3 protein: CASSEAGRVHYGYTF; CDR3 DNA: TGTGCCAGCAGTGAAGCTGGCAGGGTGCACTATGGCTACACCTTC
clone size: few; CDR3 length: 12; V gene: TRBV7-9; J gene: TRBJ2-7; D gene: .; CDR3 protein: CASSQQVYEQYF; CDR3 DNA: TGTGCCAGCAGCCAACAGGTGTACGAGCAGTACTTC
clone size: .; CDR3 length: 14; V gene: TRBV19; J gene: TRBJ1-2; D gene: TRBD1; CDR3 protein: CASNLGQGLYGYTF; CDR3 DNA: TGTGCCAGTAACCTGGGACAGGGCTTATATGGCTACACCTTC
clone size: .; CDR3 length: 16; V gene: TRBV30; J gene: TRBJ1-3; D gene: .; CDR3 protein: CAWSVRGGASGNTIYF; CDR3 DNA: TGTGCCTGGAGTGTACGGGGGGGCGCCTCTGGAAACACCATATATTTT
clone size: .; CDR3 length: 17; V gene: TRBV15; J gene: TRBJ2-5; D gene: TRBD2; CDR3 protein: CATSRRASGRVGETQYF; CDR3 DNA: TGTGCCACCAGCAGGAGGGCTAGCGGGAGGGTCGGAGAGACCCAGTACTTC
clone size: .; CDR3 length: 15; V gene: TRBV6-5; J gene: TRBJ1-5; D gene: .; CDR3 protein: CASRQPGASNQPQHF; CDR3 DNA: TGTGCCAGCAGACAACCAGGGGCTAGCAATCAGCCCCAGCATTTT
clone size: .; CDR3 length: 14; V gene: TRBV2; J gene: TRBJ1-1; D gene: .; CDR3 protein: CASSRSPPGTEAFF; CDR3 DNA: TGTGCCAGCTCCCGGTCCCCCCCAGGGACTGAAGCTTTCTTT
clone size: .; CDR3 length: 14; V gene: TRBV6-4; J gene: TRBJ2-2; D gene: TRBD1; CDR3 protein: CASSGGQGTGELFF; CDR3 DNA: TGTGCCAGCAGTGGGGGACAGGGGACCGGGGAGCTGTTTTTT
clone size: .; CDR3 length: 13; V gene: TRBV9; J gene: TRBJ2-5; D gene: .; CDR3 protein: CASSVAGGETQYF; CDR3 DNA: TGTGCCAGCAGCGTAGCGGGTGGAGAGACCCAGTACTTC
clone size: .; CDR3 length: 13; V gene: TRBV27; J gene: TRBJ2-7; D gene: .; CDR3 protein: CASSLSEPNEQYF; CDR3 DNA: TGTGCCAGCAGTTTATCCGAGCCGAACGAGCAGTACTTC
clone size: .; CDR3 length: 14; V gene: TRBV18; J gene: TRBJ2-7; D gene: .; CDR3 protein: CASSPGHNSYEQYF; CDR3 DNA: TGTGCCAGCTCACCTGGACACAACTCCTACGAGCAGTACTTC
clone size: .; CDR3 length: 14; V gene: TRBV13; J gene: TRBJ2-7; D gene: TRBD1; CDR3 protein: CASSLGDRGYEQYF; CDR3 DNA: TGTGCCAGCAGCTTAGGGGACAGGGGGTACGAGCAGTACTTC
clone size: .; CDR3 length: 13; V gene: TRBV30; J gene: TRBJ2-2; D gene: .; CDR3 protein: CASGNKNTGELFF; CDR3 DNA: TGTGCCTCCGGGAACAAGAACACCGGGGAGCTGTTTTTT
clone size: few; CDR3 length: 14; V gene: TRBV7-2; J gene: TRBJ2-5; D gene: TRBD1; CDR3 protein: CASSRTGGGQTQYF; CDR3 DNA: TGTGCCAGCAGCCGGACAGGGGGAGGTCAGACCCAGTACTTC
clone size: few; CDR3 length: 15; V gene: TRBV7-2; J gene: TRBJ2-2; D gene: TRBD1; CDR3 protein: CASSYETGHTGELFF; CDR3 DNA: TGTGCCAGCAGCTACGAGACAGGGCACACCGGGGAGCTGTTTTTT
clone size: .; CDR3 length: 15; V gene: TRBV5-1; J gene: TRBJ2-2; D gene: .; CDR3 protein: CASSLDGAGSGELFF; CDR3 DNA: TGCGCCAGCAGCTTGGACGGAGCGGGCTCCGGGGAGCTGTTTTTT
clone size: few; CDR3 length: 16; V gene: TRBV5-4; J gene: TRBJ2-3; D gene: TRBD2; CDR3 protein: CASSYRLAEDTDTQYF; CDR3 DNA: TGTGCCAGCAGCTATCGGCTAGCGGAGGACACAGATACGCAGTATTTT
clone size: few; CDR3 length: 14; V gene: TRBV11-2; J gene: TRBJ2-7; D gene: .; CDR3 protein: CASSLVRGSGEQYF; CDR3 DNA: TGTGCCAGCAGCTTAGTGCGGGGTTCGGGTGAGCAGTACTTC
clone size: few; CDR3 length: 11; V gene: TRBV2; J gene: TRBJ1-1; D gene: .; CDR3 protein: CASSPLTEAFF; CDR3 DNA: TGTGCCAGCAGTCCCCTCACTGAGGCTTTCTTT
clone size: few; CDR3 length: 14; V gene: TRBV19; J gene: TRBJ1-6; D gene: TRBD1; CDR3 protein: CASSPGQGNSPLHF; CDR3 DNA: TGTGCCAGTAGTCCAGGACAGGGGAATTCACCCCTCCACTTT
clone size: few; CDR3 length: 14; V gene: TRBV2; J gene: TRBJ1-4; D gene: TRBD1; CDR3 protein: CANQQTGTSEKLFF; CDR3 DNA: TGTGCCAACCAACAGACAGGGACTTCAGAAAAACTGTTTTTT
clone size: .; CDR3 length: 15; V gene: TRBV29-1; J gene: TRBJ1-2; D gene: .; CDR3 protein: CSVEKLGETNYGYTF; CDR3 DNA: TGCAGCGTTGAAAAGCTGGGAGAAACTAACTATGGCTACACCTTC
clone size: .; CDR3 length: 14; V gene: TRBV4-2; J gene: TRBJ1-1; D gene: TRBD1; CDR3 protein: CASSQPTGDTEAFF; CDR3 DNA: TGTGCCAGCAGCCAACCGACAGGGGACACTGAAGCTTTCTTT
clone size: .; CDR3 length: 15; V gene: TRBV9; J gene: TRBJ1-2; D gene: .; CDR3 protein: CASSVGGKGSGGYTF; CDR3 DNA: TGTGCCAGCAGCGTAGGAGGGAAAGGGTCTGGAGGCTACACCTTC
clone size: .; CDR3 length: 14; V gene: TRBV7-9; J gene: TRBJ1-1; D gene: .; CDR3 protein: CASSLAGVDTEAFF; CDR3 DNA: TGTGCCAGCAGCTTGGCAGGTGTGGACACTGAAGCTTTCTTT
clone size: few; CDR3 length: 14; V gene: TRBV4-2; J gene: TRBJ2-7; D gene: .; CDR3 protein: CASSQGDSSYEQYF; CDR3 DNA: TGTGCCAGCAGCCAGGGGGACTCCTCCTACGAGCAGTACTTC